The TCR beta chain under discussion was sequenced for a study of T cells after yellow fever vaccination. Whole-study context: Fractions of limited cellularity were prepared by means of SMART-Seq v4 Ultra Low Input. Overall study results and limits: Contaminants from the bulk population, in the form of abundant clonotypes, could be found in FACS-sorted repertoires. Booster sampling recovered most clones from primary vaccination (roughly 97% CD4, 80% to 90% CD8).

Template-switching 5'RACE yielded the TCR cDNA; a universal primer site and UMIs were added in the process. One entry per CDR3 protein, called by TCRdb with MiXCR from the 5' RACE reads. The table has roughly 500,000 distinct CDR3 sequences, about 19% seen once. The CDR3 extends over 15 amino acids. V shed 3 bases, J shed 5 bases, and the junction held 4 bases outside the gene matches. Germline loops: CDR1 SEHNR, CDR2 FQNEAQ (reference sequence). As concerns this clonotype: Antigen specificity is unknown.

The chain has TRBV7-9 and TRBJ2-2, with 9 bases lining up with TRBD1. The sequence was collected from a man under 40 who received the YFV17D yellow fever vaccine. The material sequenced was PBMCs, taken 15 days after the yellow fever booster vaccination. CDR3 sequence: CASSLRTGETGELFF. CDR3 nucleotide sequence: TGTGCCAGCAGCTTGCGGACAGGGGAGACCGGGGAGCTGTTTTTT.